The present entry profiles one T cell receptor beta chain with its context. This CDR3 has 15 amino acids. With 2 bases removed from V and 4 bases from J, the gap between germline ends came to 15 bases. CDR1 and CDR2 (germline): GTSNPN, SVGIG (reference sequence). These data come from a study of cytomegalovirus exposure and HLA in healthy donors. Sequencing used immunoSEQ multiplex PCR; TCRdb keeps in-frame clones, though not all of them. The data hold 71,000 or so clones, with around 96% observed a single time. The sequence came from a man aged 18-30 years in good health and CMV-seropositive. This rearrangement joins TRBV30 to TRBJ1-3; a weak D match, TRBD1 (5 bases). The specimen sequenced was PBMCs. This CDR3 is CAWSWADKGGNTIYF. CDR3 DNA: TGTGCCTGGAGTTGGGCGGACAAGGGAGGAAACACCATATATTTT.